Detailed here is one T cell receptor beta chain. Germline V gene data show CDR1 as MDHEN and CDR2 as SYDVKM. The CDR3 extends over 14 amino acids. Trimming took off 6 bases at V and 0 bases at J, with 9 bases between the two ends. Libraries were prepared by immunoSEQ multiplex PCR; TCRdb keeps only in-frame clonotypes and omits some of them. This table holds 20,000 to 25,000 clones, about 89% found once. The source of the sample is a study of PD-1 blockade in classical Hodgkin lymphoma. The sample's time point: newly diagnosed, previously untreated cHL patient sample. Purification of CD4+ T cells from thawed PBMCs was performed via magnetic negative selection.

The sample consisted of CD4+ T cells from blood. The chain combines TRBV28 with TRBJ1-3; D is perhaps TRBD1 (6 bases). The receptor's source is a human donor with classical Hodgkin lymphoma. The CDR3: CASRGHFSGNTIYF. CDR3 nucleotide sequence: TGTGCCAGCAGGGGACACTTCTCTGGAAACACCATATATTTT.